The T cell receptor beta chain described here comes from a study of control samples from healthy donors and cancer patients. In germline, CDR1 is LNHDA, CDR2 SQIVND (reference sequence). The CDR3 extends over 13 amino acids. V shed 3 bases and J shed 4 bases, with 9 bases lying between them. The repertoire was sequenced with immunoSEQ multiplex PCR; TCRdb's copy has only in-frame clones and lacks some. The sample lists about 110,000 clones, approximately 90% seen once, with around 17% in the top ten. The TCR comes from a woman aged 45-60 years in good health. The source material was blood. This rearrangement joins TRBV19 to TRBJ1-1; D remains unclear. This chain's CDR3 is CASSIQEGTEAFF. For the CDR3, the DNA is TGTGCCAGTAGTATTCAGGAGGGCACTGAAGCTTTCTTT.